This TCR beta chain was obtained from a study of CD8 T cells in ankylosing spondylitis. In making TCR beta libraries, quantitative 5'-RACE with molecular barcodes was used. TCRdb reprocessed the 5' RACE reads with MiXCR, giving one entry per CDR3 protein. This table holds fewer than 250,000 distinct CDR3 sequences, roughly 25% found once. Unmatched junction bases numbered 7, after V lost 3 bases and J lost 5 bases. This CDR3 has 14 residues. Study-wide points: Disease-associated clones were CD8+ and fairly uncommon in peripheral blood. Blood of patients with ankylosing spondylitis appeared to be characterized by a TCR beta motif of fewer than 10 highly homologous variants. Disease-linked clones reportedly concentrated significantly in matched ankylosing spondylitis synovial fluid.

About this clonotype itself: Its antigen is as yet unknown.

The receptor comes from a male donor with ankylosing spondylitis or in good health (not recorded which). J is TRBJ2-7 and V is TRBV12-3 or TRBV12-4; TRBD2 matches 7 bases. The sequencing sample was made of blood, either unsorted or a sorted T cell fraction (not recorded which). The CDR3 spells CASSFGGSNNEQYF. The CDR3 DNA reads as TGTGCCAGCAGTTTCGGCGGGAGCAACAACGAGCAGTACTTC.